The 24 T cell receptor beta chains given below trace back to one sample, sequenced in a study of identical twins (dated by TCRdb to between 2015 and 2016). The library was prepared using 5' RACE. TCRdb shows the sequencer as Illumina HiSeq 2000. TCRdb trimmed public reads at Q25 via fastp, called clones via MiXCR and kept in-frame beta chains. Rows merge per CDR3 protein into single entries with the most common DNA and genes. This sample holds 400,000 to 550,000 distinct CDR3 sequences; 20% to 25% were observed only once. 2.9% of the sample comes from the top ten. These data also featured in a second study, about T cells expressing NK-cell markers.

Sequenced input: CD4+ T cells sorted from blood. The receptors were gathered from a woman younger than 30 in good health.

This clonotype appeared a single time. V is TRBV30 and J is TRBJ2-2; D ambiguous. The CDR3 consists of 12 residues. Trimming took 2 bases from V and 6 from J, leaving 7 bases between them. Looked up from germline, CDR1 is GTSNPN and CDR2 is SVGIG (reference sequence). CDR3 sequence (DNA): TGTGCCTGGAGTAGGGTCCCCGGGGAGCTGTTTTTT. Protein: CAWSRVPGELFF.

The genes are TRBV7-2 and TRBJ2-7, with 9 bases that match TRBD2. Germline CDR1 reads SGHTA; CDR2 reads FQGNSA. This CDR3 comprises 15 residues. V was pared by 5 bases and J by 5 bases, with 10 bases of the junction left unmatched. The CDR3, as DNA: TGTGCCAGCAGCCCACTAGCGGGCCCACCTGACGAGCAGTACTTC. This codes for CASSPLAGPPDEQYF.

This clonotype was picked up a small number of times. The rearrangement uses TRBV20-1 and TRBJ1-4; no firm D call. CDR1 DFQATT and CDR2 SNEGSKA come from the germline V gene (reference sequence). V was cut by 2 bases and J by 5 bases, with 9 bases left in between. The CDR3 contains 13 residues. The CDR3 loop is CSARSRHNEKLFF. In nucleotides, the CDR3 is TGCAGTGCTAGATCCAGGCACAATGAAAAACTGTTTTTT.

The rearrangement links TRBV19 to TRBJ2-7; 9 nucleotides agree with TRBD1. Trimming at V came to 5 bases and at J to 6 bases, leaving 11 bases not matched to a gene. The length of the CDR3 is 15 residues. Germline V lookup: CDR1 LNHDA, CDR2 SQIVND (reference sequence). The CDR3 sequence is CASSLSGTGILEQYF. The CDR3 nucleotides read TGTGCCAGTAGTCTCTCCGGGACAGGGATCCTCGAGCAGTACTTC.

The chain joins TRBV6-5 to TRBJ1-4; D call uncertain. The CDR3 length is 15 residues. The V gene lost 0 bases and the J gene lost 7 bases, with 12 bases spanning the gap. Germline V gene data show CDR1 as MNHEY and CDR2 as SVGAGI. The CDR3 DNA reads TGTGCCAGCAGTTACTCGATAGGGAAGGGTGAAAAACTGTTTTTT. This codes for CASSYSIGKGEKLFF.

This clonotype came up a few times. V and J are TRBV5-1 and TRBJ2-1, with D unclear. Germline values: CDR1 SGHRS, CDR2 YFSETQ. This CDR3 has 13 residues. V was clipped by 3 bases and J by 5 bases, with 9 bases between them. The CDR3 spells CASSSSPHNEQFF. CDR3 DNA sequence: TGCGCCAGCAGCTCGTCCCCTCACAATGAGCAGTTCTTC. The whole variable domain, filled in from reference TRBV5-1 and TRBJ2-1, reads KAGVTQTPRYLIKTRGQQVTLSCSPISGHRSVSWYQQTPGQGLQFLFEYFSETQRNKGNFPGRFSGRQFSNSRSEMNVSTLELGDSALYLCASSSSPHNEQFFGPGTRLTVL.

V is TRBV29-1 and J is TRBJ2-6; D not resolved. Germline lookup yields CDR1 SQVTM and CDR2 ANQGSEA. V was shortened by 7 bases and J by 2 bases, with 12 bases between the two germline ends. The CDR3 sequence is 14 residues long. The DNA of the CDR3 is TGCAGCGCCCAACCGGGTACTGGGGCCAACGTCCTGACTTTC. Its protein product is CSAQPGTGANVLTF.

The chain couples TRBV20-1 to TRBJ1-1; TRBD1 is a possible D gene (6 bases). CDR3 size: 14 residues. The germline V gene encodes CDR1 DFQATT and CDR2 SNEGSKA (reference sequence). Trimming removed 5 bases at V and 5 bases at J, with 18 bases between. The CDR3 sequence is CSARRGAPDTEAFF. Here the CDR3 DNA reads TGCAGTGCTCGACGGGGGGCGCCTGATACTGAAGCTTTCTTT.

CDR3 region: CSASFPGPSSYNEQFF. CDR3 coding DNA: TGCAGTGCTAGTTTCCCGGGCCCTAGCTCCTACAATGAGCAGTTCTTC. V and J are TRBV20-1 and TRBJ2-1; D ambiguous. Trimming removed 3 bases from V and 0 bases from J, with 15 bases in between. In germline, CDR1 is DFQATT, CDR2 SNEGSKA (reference sequence). The CDR3 has 16 amino acids.

This sequence joins TRBV5-1 and TRBJ1-4; D uncertain. Germline V gene sequence: CDR1 SGHRS, CDR2 YFSETQ. Trimming shortened V by 3 bases and J by 0 bases, and 3 bases separated the two germline ends. This CDR3 has 13 amino acids. The CDR3 DNA is TGCGCCAGCAGCTCTCCAACTAATGAAAAACTGTTTTTT. This codes for CASSSPTNEKLFF.

The V and J genes are TRBV6-1 and TRBJ2-7, with a weak D call TRBD1 (5 bases). This CDR3 has 14 residues. Germline V lookup: CDR1 MNHNS, CDR2 SASEGT. The V end lost 6 bases, the J end lost 2 bases, and 14 bases lay between the germline ends. This CDR3 reads CASSPQGGPYEQYF. The CDR3 bases are TGTGCCAGCAGCCCCCAGGGCGGCCCCTACGAGCAGTACTTC.

The sample holds many counts of this clonotype. The V gene is TRBV12-3 or TRBV12-4, the J gene TRBJ2-3, with unresolved D. This CDR3 has 13 residues. Trimming removed 4 bases at V and 4 bases at J, with 9 bases between. In nucleotides, the CDR3 is TGTGCCAGCAGTTCCCCTCCCCCAGATACGCAGTATTTT. Translating gives CASSSPPPDTQYF.

This clonotype occurred a few times. The gene calls are TRBV6-5 and TRBJ2-2; 11 bases map to TRBD1. Per the germline V gene, CDR1 is MNHEY and CDR2 is SVGAGI. Trimming cost V 4 bases and J 5 bases; bases outside gene matches: 6. The CDR3 extends over 16 amino acids. CDR3 amino acids: CASSSGQGVLTGELFF. The DNA of the CDR3 is TGTGCCAGCAGTTCGGGACAGGGGGTTTTAACCGGGGAGCTGTTTTTT.

This chain links TRBV12-3 or TRBV12-4 with TRBJ2-7, with TRBD2 matching over 8 bases. This CDR3 contains 15 residues. V lost 4 bases to trimming and J lost 0 bases; unmatched junction nucleotides: 5. CDR3 nucleotide sequence: TGTGCCAGCAGTTCCTGGAGCGGGGGCTCCTACGAGCAGTACTTC. It translates to CASSSWSGGSYEQYF.

This clonotype occurred a few times. This rearrangement joins TRBV5-1 to TRBJ2-1; D not certain. Looked up from germline, CDR1 is SGHRS and CDR2 is YFSETQ. V was pared by 5 bases and J by 0 bases, with 12 bases between. The CDR3 totals 15 residues. The CDR3 coding sequence is TGCGCCAGCAGGGTAGTTCCGAGCTCCTACAATGAGCAGTTCTTC. It is translated as CASRVVPSSYNEQFF.

V and J are TRBV6-1 and TRBJ2-7; 8 bases are shared with TRBD1. The V gene end was trimmed by 6 bases and the J gene end by 1 base; junction bases not matched to a gene: 8. The CDR3 has 15 amino acids. Looked up from germline, CDR1 is MNHNS and CDR2 is SASEGT. The chain's CDR3 is CASSADRGPSYEQYF. DNA of the CDR3: TGTGCCAGCAGCGCCGACAGGGGCCCTTCCTACGAGCAGTACTTC.

This clonotype was counted only a few times. The V and J genes are TRBV12-3 or TRBV12-4 and TRBJ2-1; 7 bases fit TRBD2. The CDR3 sequence is 14 residues long. Trimming removed 5 bases from V and 6 bases from J; junction bases left unmatched: 7. CDR3 loop: CASSKKRESNEQFF. DNA for the CDR3: TGTGCCAGCAGTAAGAAGCGGGAATCCAATGAGCAGTTCTTC.

There are a few counts of this clonotype. This sequence joins TRBV12-3 or TRBV12-4 and TRBJ2-7; no clear D gene. This CDR3 is 14 amino acids long. V was cut by 7 bases and J by 0 bases, with 13 bases left in between. The CDR3 nucleotides read TGTGCCAGCACCTTCACCATCTTCTCCTACGAGCAGTACTTC. Protein sequence: CASTFTIFSYEQYF.

This clonotype was observed at least ten times. The chain employs TRBV19 and TRBJ2-7; D unclear. V lost 10 bases to trimming and J lost 5 bases, with 21 bases between them. This CDR3 is built from 14 residues. Germline CDR1 LNHDA, CDR2 SQIVND (reference sequence). This CDR3 reads CATRDGPSNDEQYF. The CDR3 region has the DNA TGTGCCACCCGTGACGGCCCGTCCAACGACGAGCAGTACTTC. Looking up the rest from reference TRBV19 and TRBJ2-7 gives the full variable domain: DGGITQSPKYLFRKEGQNVTLSCEQNLNHDAMYWYRQDPGQGLRLIYYSQIVNDFQKGDIAEGYSVSREKKESFPLTVTSAQKNPTAFYLCATRDGPSNDEQYFGPGTRLTVT.

This clonotype was seen a few times. The chain joins TRBV5-1 to TRBJ2-5; D is unclear. The length of the CDR3 is 15 residues. V lost 0 bases and J lost 4, with 13 bases in between. Germline CDR1 reads SGHRS; CDR2 reads YFSETQ. CDR3 DNA sequence: TGCGCCAGCAGCTTGGGAGCACAAAGGTCAGAGACCCAGTACTTC. It codes for CASSLGAQRSETQYF.

This clonotype has only a few counts. The chain joins TRBV29-1 to TRBJ2-3; 12 bases agree with TRBD2. With 4 bases clipped from V and 10 bases from J, the junction kept 3 bases outside the gene matches. The CDR3 has 12 amino acids. The germline V gene encodes CDR1 SQVTM and CDR2 ANQGSEA. The DNA for the CDR3 is TGCAGCGTTGTGACTAGCGGGAGTGCGCAGTATTTT. It specifies CSVVTSGSAQYF.

This clonotype came up a few times. The J gene is TRBJ2-7, the V gene TRBV9; weak D call: TRBD2 (6 bases). Germline CDR1 SGDLS, CDR2 YYNGEE. This CDR3 has 12 residues. Trimming cost V 4 bases and J 6 bases, with 11 bases left between them. The CDR3 protein is CASSPRRGEQYF. The CDR3 DNA sequence: TGTGCCAGCAGCCCCAGGCGGGGCGAGCAGTACTTC. The whole variable domain, remainder taken from reference TRBV9 and TRBJ2-7, is DSGVTQTPKHLITATGQRVTLRCSPRSGDLSVYWYQQSLDQGLQFLIQYYNGEERAKGNILERFSAQQFPDLHSELNLSSLELGDSALYFCASSPRRGEQYFGPGTRLTVT.

Only a few counts were recorded for this clonotype. The chain employs TRBV29-1 and TRBJ2-7; 9 bases align to TRBD2. The CDR3 contains 14 residues. The V segment lost 4 bases and the J segment 6 bases; nucleotides outside the gene matches: 10. Germline V gene sequence: CDR1 SQVTM, CDR2 ANQGSEA. The CDR3 DNA reads TGCAGCGTTGGCGCGGGGGGGAGATTTGTCGAGCAGTACTTC. It encodes CSVGAGGRFVEQYF.

Only a few counts were recorded for this clonotype. DNA for the CDR3: TGCAGTGCTAGAGATACAAGGCTCCAAGAGACCCAGTACTTC. Translation gives CSARDTRLQETQYF. This sequence joins TRBV20-1 and TRBJ2-5, with D unclear. Germline CDR1 is DFQATT and CDR2 is SNEGSKA (reference sequence). The CDR3 extends over 14 amino acids. V lost 0 bases and J 1 base, leaving 9 bases between the germline ends.